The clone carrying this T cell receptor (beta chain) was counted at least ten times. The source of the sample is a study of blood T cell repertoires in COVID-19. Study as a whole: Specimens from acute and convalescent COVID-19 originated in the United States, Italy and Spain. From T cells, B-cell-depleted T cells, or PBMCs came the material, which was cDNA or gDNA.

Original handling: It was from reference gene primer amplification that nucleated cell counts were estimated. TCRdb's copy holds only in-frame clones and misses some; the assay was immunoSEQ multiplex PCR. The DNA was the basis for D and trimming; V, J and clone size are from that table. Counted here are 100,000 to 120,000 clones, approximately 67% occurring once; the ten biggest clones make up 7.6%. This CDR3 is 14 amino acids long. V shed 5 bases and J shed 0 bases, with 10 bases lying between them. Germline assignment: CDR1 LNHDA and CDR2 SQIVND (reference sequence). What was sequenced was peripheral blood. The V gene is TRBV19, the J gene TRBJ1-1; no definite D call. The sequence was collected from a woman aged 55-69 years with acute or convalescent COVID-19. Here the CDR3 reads CASSWPELNTEAFF. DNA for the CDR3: TGTGCCAGTAGTTGGCCCGAATTGAACACTGAAGCTTTCTTT.